The T cell receptor (beta chain) described here comes from a study of read filtering for tumor transcriptome and immune sequencing. For the study at large: Revised staging placed roughly 8 patients in R-ISS I, approximately 16 in II, more than five in III. RNA-seq yielded only about 80 to 1,400 TCR reads, IR-seq about 3.5 to 10.27 million.

The germline V gene has CDR1 DFQATT and CDR2 SNEGSKA (reference sequence). V dropped 6 bases and J dropped 0 bases, with 14 bases sitting between them. The CDR3 has 14 residues. This clonotype was seen at least ten times. Molecular barcoded adaptors covering alpha/delta and beta/gamma chains were used on 400 ng RNA. Using its own MiXCR run on the reads, TCRdb lists one record per CDR3 protein. In the table there are approximately 59,000 distinct CDR3 sequences, approximately 13% of which are singletons. The TCR comes from a donor at least 40 years old with multiple myeloma. The sequenced material came from a population of CD138-negative cells sorted from bone marrow. This sequence joins TRBV20-1 and TRBJ1-2; D gene unclear. CDR3 sequence reads: CSAYRSQANYGYTF. For the CDR3, the DNA is TGCAGTGCCTATCGCAGCCAAGCTAACTATGGCTACACCTTC.